The 2 T cell receptor beta chains reported below all come from one sample, sequenced in a study of graft-versus-host responses after intestinal transplantation. Method: immunoSEQ multiplex PCR; TCRdb's copy keeps in-frame clones and lacks some. In the table there are under 55,000 clones, 91% of which are singletons. Sequencing used PBMCs, obtained 524 days after transplant. The receptors come from a human patient who received an intestinal transplant, so some T cells may come from the graft donor.

The rearrangement uses TRBV2 and TRBJ1-6; D is unresolved. This CDR3 region has 14 residues. Trimming pared 3 bases from V and 9 bases from J, leaving 12 bases between. CDR1 is SNHLY and CDR2 is FYNNEI in the germline V gene. The CDR3 loop is CASSEGIRISPLHF. DNA for the CDR3: TGTGCCAGCAGTGAGGGTATAAGAATTTCACCCCTCCACTTT.

The V and J genes are TRBV4-1 and TRBJ2-2; 11 positions match TRBD1. V shed 2 bases, J shed 13 bases, and the junction held 15 bases outside the gene matches. Germline loops: CDR1 MGHRA, CDR2 YSYEKL. The CDR3 covers 17 residues. CDR3 region: CASSQPQGQGAHRGLFF. The CDR3 nucleotides read TGCGCCAGCAGCCAACCCCAAGGACAGGGGGCCCACCGGGGGCTGTTTTTT.